The source of this T cell receptor beta chain is a study of tumor-infiltrating lymphocytes in primary liver carcinoma. Looking at the study overall: Ranging in age from 30 to 69 years, the patients were men and women.

Concerning this clonotype itself: A junction end diverges from the germline sequence, so it may reflect a read error.

The authors made TCR beta cDNA from approximately 500 ng total RNA with a constant-region primer. Researchers made the TCR beta libraries by running three nested multiplex PCR rounds with slightly modified ARM-PCR. The first two PCR rounds, around 10 cycles each, used TRBV1-TRBV30 forward primers and a C-beta reverse primer. MiXCR, run by TCRdb on the multiplex PCR reads, gives a single entry per CDR3 protein. The sample lists fewer than 350,000 distinct CDR3 sequences; 65% were seen once. The CDR3 sequence is 14 residues long. Per the germline V gene, CDR1 is SGHKS and CDR2 is YYEKEE (reference sequence). Both blood RNA, taken from unsorted whole blood, and germline DNA were extracted.

The chain joins TRBV5-5 to TRBJ1-3; D uncertain. The specimen was peripheral blood. The clonotype was recovered from a man aged 40-49 years with primary liver carcinoma and hepatitis B virus infection. DNA for the CDR3: TGTGCCATCAGCCAATGGGGAACTGGAAACACCATATATTTT. This codes for CAISQWGTGNTIYF.